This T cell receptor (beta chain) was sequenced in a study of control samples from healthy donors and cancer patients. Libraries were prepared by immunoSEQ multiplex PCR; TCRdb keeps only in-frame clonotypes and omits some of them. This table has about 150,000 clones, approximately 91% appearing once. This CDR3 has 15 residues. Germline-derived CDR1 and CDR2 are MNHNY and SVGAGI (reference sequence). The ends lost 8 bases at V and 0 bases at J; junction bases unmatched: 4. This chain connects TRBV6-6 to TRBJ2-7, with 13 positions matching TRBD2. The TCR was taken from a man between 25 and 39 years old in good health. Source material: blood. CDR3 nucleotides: TGTGCCAGCCTGACTAGCGGGGGGAGCTCCTACGAGCAGTACTTC. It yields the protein CASLTSGGSSYEQYF.